These T cell receptor beta chains were read from a single sample in a study of early T cells in non-severe SARS-CoV-2 infection. TCRdb processed the 5' RACE reads anew with MiXCR; each CDR3 protein has one entry. The sample shows around 19,000 distinct CDR3 sequences, under 5.5% of them seen only once. What was sequenced was whole blood. The source of these receptors is an adult who was a healthcare worker with PCR-confirmed SARS-CoV-2 infection or an uninfected control (not recorded which). Each CDR3 is given without its conserved first and last residue.

ASKEGRVAGELF	TRBV28	TRBJ2-2
ASSVTGTGKETQY	TRBV7-7	TRBJ2-5
ASREAGFKFSVSKNEYEQY	TRBV28	TRBJ2-7
ASMPFAYNEQF	TRBV25-1	TRBJ2-1
ASSLEEELF	TRBV5-1	TRBJ2-2
ASSDGPHNEQF	TRBV6-1	TRBJ2-1
ASSSRFNYGYT	TRBV7-6	TRBJ1-2
ASSGDSRSYGYT	TRBV2	TRBJ1-2
ASSFIAGGGNEQF	TRBV7-2	TRBJ2-1
ATYFGNEQF	TRBV12-3/TRBV12-4	TRBJ2-1
SAPTRTLQETQY	TRBV20-1	TRBJ2-5
ASSYNGLAGANEQF	TRBV6-5	TRBJ2-1
ASSCPTSGGACTGELF	TRBV19	TRBJ2-2
ASSSTGTGGVQPQH	TRBV7-2	TRBJ1-5
ASSPHPYEQY	TRBV18	TRBJ2-7
ASSENSLGGVPGSPLH	TRBV6-1	TRBJ1-6
ASSEGSWDLEQF	TRBV9	TRBJ2-1
ASMPRAHTDTQY	TRBV2	TRBJ2-3